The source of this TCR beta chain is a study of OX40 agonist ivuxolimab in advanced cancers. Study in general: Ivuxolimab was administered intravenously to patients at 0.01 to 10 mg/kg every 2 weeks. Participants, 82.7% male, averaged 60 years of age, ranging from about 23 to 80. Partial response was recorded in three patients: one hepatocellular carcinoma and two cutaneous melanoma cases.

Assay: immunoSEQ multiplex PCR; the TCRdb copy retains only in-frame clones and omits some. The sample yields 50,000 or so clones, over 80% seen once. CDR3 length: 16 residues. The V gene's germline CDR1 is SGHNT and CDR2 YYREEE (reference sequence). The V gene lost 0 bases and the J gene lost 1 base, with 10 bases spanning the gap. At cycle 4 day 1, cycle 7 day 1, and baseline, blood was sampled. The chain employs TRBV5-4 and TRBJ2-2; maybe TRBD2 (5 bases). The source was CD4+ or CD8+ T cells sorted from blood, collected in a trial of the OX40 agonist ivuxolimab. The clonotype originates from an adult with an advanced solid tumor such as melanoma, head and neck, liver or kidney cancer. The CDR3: CASSLGATRNTGELFF. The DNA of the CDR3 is TGTGCCAGCAGCTTGGGGGCCACTAGGAACACCGGGGAGCTGTTTTTT.